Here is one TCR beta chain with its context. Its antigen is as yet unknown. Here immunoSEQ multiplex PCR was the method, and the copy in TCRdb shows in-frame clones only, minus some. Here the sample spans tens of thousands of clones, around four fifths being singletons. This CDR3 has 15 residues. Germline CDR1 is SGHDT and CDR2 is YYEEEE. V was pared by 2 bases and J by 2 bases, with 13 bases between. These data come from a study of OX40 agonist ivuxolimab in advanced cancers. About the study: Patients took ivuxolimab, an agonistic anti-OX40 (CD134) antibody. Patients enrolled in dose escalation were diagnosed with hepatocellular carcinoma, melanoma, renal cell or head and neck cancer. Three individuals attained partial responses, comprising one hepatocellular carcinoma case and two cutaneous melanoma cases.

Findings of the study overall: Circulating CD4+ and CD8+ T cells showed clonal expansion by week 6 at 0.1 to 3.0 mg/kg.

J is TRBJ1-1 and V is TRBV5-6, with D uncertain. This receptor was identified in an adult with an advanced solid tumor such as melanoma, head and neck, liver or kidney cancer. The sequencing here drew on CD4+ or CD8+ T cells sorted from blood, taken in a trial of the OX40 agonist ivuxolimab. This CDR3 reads CASSFVGIRNTEAFF. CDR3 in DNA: TGTGCCAGCAGCTTTGTCGGAATCCGAAACACTGAAGCTTTCTTT.